Listed here are 28 T cell receptor beta chains from one sample, sequenced in a study of control samples from healthy donors and cancer patients. The table came from immunoSEQ multiplex PCR; TCRdb's copy has only in-frame clones and leaves some out. The repertoire holds fewer than 80,000 clones, with nearly 90% as singletons. The specimen sequenced was PBMCs. The origin of the receptors is a man aged 60-69 years with colorectal cancer.

V gene TRBV28 combines with J gene TRBJ2-7; no clear D gene. The CDR3 consists of 12 residues. The germline V gene encodes CDR1 MDHEN and CDR2 SYDVKM. V was pared by 3 bases and J by 4 bases, with 7 bases between. The CDR3 DNA reads TGTGCCAGCAGTTTGCCCCCATACGAGCAGTACTTC. It encodes CASSLPPYEQYF.

This sequence joins TRBV11-2 and TRBJ2-1; no clear D gene. The germline V and J ends were trimmed by 0 bases and 12 bases, with 9 bases remaining between them. Per the germline V gene, CDR1 is SGHAT and CDR2 is FQNNGV. CDR3 length: 12 residues. CDR3 region: CASSLDDGLQFF. In nucleotides, the CDR3 is TGTGCCAGCAGCTTAGATGATGGATTGCAGTTCTTC.

The rearrangement uses TRBV3-1 (or the pseudogene TRBV3-2) and TRBJ1-1, with D possibly TRBD1 on 6 matching bases. The CDR3 has 16 residues. Germline lookup yields CDR1 LGHDT and CDR2 YNNKEL (reference sequence). Trimming removed 1 base at V and 3 bases at J, with 15 bases between. The CDR3 nucleotides read TGTGCCAGCAGCCAAGGGGGGCCGGGGGTAGACACTGAAGCTTTCTTT. It translates to CASSQGGPGVDTEAFF.

The chain joins TRBV4-1 to TRBJ2-7; D remains ambiguous. The CDR3 is 16 residues long. Germline values: CDR1 MGHRA, CDR2 YSYEKL. V was clipped by 2 bases and J by 0 bases, with 14 bases between them. The CDR3 protein is CASSQNWAVSSYEQYF. The CDR3 coding sequence is TGCGCCAGCAGCCAAAACTGGGCGGTGAGCTCCTACGAGCAGTACTTC.

This clone was recorded once. This chain connects TRBV4-2 to TRBJ1-2; D is unclear. Germline-derived CDR1 and CDR2 are LGHNA and YNFKEQ. V lost 0 bases, J lost 2 bases, and 13 bases lay in between. The CDR3 is 16 residues long. CDR3 sequence reads: CASSQDAPSSNYGYTF. CDR3 coding DNA: TGTGCCAGCAGCCAAGATGCCCCCTCGTCGAACTATGGCTACACCTTC.

The rearrangement joins TRBV7-2 to TRBJ1-5; D is perhaps TRBD1 (5 bases). Germline V gene lookup returns CDR1 SGHTA and CDR2 FQGNSA. V was trimmed by 5 bases and J by 11 bases, leaving 16 bases between them. CDR3 length: 13 residues. The CDR3 loop reads CASSPRARGTQHF. The CDR3 DNA is TGTGCCAGCAGCCCCCGGGCCCGGGGGACCCAGCATTTT.

The chain couples TRBV5-3 to TRBJ1-5; 9 bases are a match to TRBD1. TRBV5-3 is an open reading frame, and its role is uncertain. Germline trimming cut 2 bases from V and 0 bases from J; bases unmatched to any gene: 6. The CDR3 runs 17 residues. This chain's CDR3 is CARSFGTGSYSNQPQHF. In nucleotides, the CDR3 is TGTGCCAGAAGCTTTGGGACAGGGTCCTATAGCAATCAGCCCCAGCATTTT.

CDR3 nucleotides: TGCGCCAGCAGCCAAGGATTGGCCAGGACAGTAAGAGGGGCTTTCTTT. Its translation is CASSQGLARTVRGAFF. V gene TRBV4-1 combines with J gene TRBJ1-1; D is possibly TRBD1 (6 bases). CDR1 is MGHRA and CDR2 is YSYEKL in the germline V gene. The ends were cut back, 1 base at V and 11 bases at J, with 23 bases in the middle. The CDR3 has 16 amino acids.

This clone was found once. The rearrangement joins TRBV14 to TRBJ2-7; D is perhaps TRBD2 (7 bases). The V end was cut by 0 bases, the J end by 6 bases, with 12 bases between. Germline V gene lookup returns CDR1 SGHDN and CDR2 FVKESK. This CDR3 spans 14 amino acids. CDR3 sequence (DNA): TGTGCCAGCAGCCAAGACGGGGGGCAGGCCGAGCAGTACTTC. Its protein is CASSQDGGQAEQYF.

This chain uses TRBV11-3 with TRBJ2-7; maybe TRBD1 (6 bases). Germline V gene data show CDR1 as SGHNT and CDR2 as YENEEA. This CDR3 has 13 residues. Trimming pared 1 base from V and 5 bases from J, leaving 9 bases between. The CDR3 nucleotides are TGTGCCAGCAGCTTAGCAGGGGTCCACGAGCAGTACTTC. As protein: CASSLAGVHEQYF.

This clone turned up a few times. V is TRBV20-1 and J is TRBJ1-5; D unresolved. V was cut by 6 bases and J by 0 bases, with 3 bases left in between. Germline V gene sequence: CDR1 DFQATT, CDR2 SNEGSKA (reference sequence). The length of the CDR3 is 11 residues. CDR3 DNA: TGCAGTGCGGATAGCAATCAGCCCCAGCATTTT. It encodes CSADSNQPQHF.

The rearrangement joins TRBV5-8 to TRBJ1-5; D is uncertain. The V gene lost 6 bases and the J gene lost 11 bases, with 12 bases spanning the gap. The germline gives CDR1 SGHTS, CDR2 YDEGEE. The CDR3 covers 11 residues. Written as DNA, the CDR3 is TGTGCCAGCACCCTCGTAAGGGCCCAGCATTTT. Protein: CASTLVRAQHF.

The chain employs TRBV6-2 or TRBV6-3 and TRBJ1-5; 10 bases agree with TRBD1. Germline values: CDR1 MNHEY, CDR2 SVGEGT. CDR3 length equals 20 residues. Trimming cost V 0 bases and J 0 bases; bases outside gene matches: 11. The CDR3, as DNA: TGTGCCAGCAGTTACTCCGCATCCGGGACAGGGGCCTATAGCAATCAGCCCCAGCATTTT. This encodes CASSYSASGTGAYSNQPQHF.

This chain links TRBV11-2 with TRBJ2-5; 12 nucleotides line up with TRBD2. This CDR3 contains 17 residues. After removal of 1 base from V and 4 bases from J, the junction contained 7 bases not matched to a gene. From germline, CDR1 is SGHAT and CDR2 FQNNGV. CDR3 in DNA: TGTGCCAGCAGCTTAGTTACTAGCGGGGGGAAGGGAGAGACCCAGTACTTC. Translating gives CASSLVTSGGKGETQYF.

Only one count was recorded for this clone. The rearrangement joins TRBV30 to TRBJ1-1; TRBD1 is a possible D gene (5 bases). V was clipped by 5 bases and J by 0 bases, with 13 bases between them. In germline, CDR1 is GTSNPN, CDR2 SVGIG (reference sequence). CDR3 size: 14 residues. CDR3 sequence (DNA): TGTGCCTGGGGGGCAGGACGGCTGAACACTGAAGCTTTCTTT. Encoded protein: CAWGAGRLNTEAFF.

The chain carries TRBV19 and TRBJ2-5; TRBD1 matches at 8 bases. V lost 5 bases and J lost 4; bases outside the gene matches: 3. The CDR3 runs to 13 residues. Germline CDR1 reads LNHDA; CDR2 reads SQIVND (reference sequence). The CDR3 loop is CASSSDRGETQYF. For the CDR3, the DNA is TGTGCCAGTAGTTCCGACAGGGGAGAGACCCAGTACTTC.

This chain joins TRBV9 and TRBJ2-1, with 11 positions matching TRBD2. CDR1 and CDR2 from the germline V gene are SGDLS and YYNGEE. CDR3 length: 16 amino acids. The V gene end was trimmed by 2 bases and the J gene end by 4 bases; junction bases not matched to a gene: 5. For the CDR3, the DNA is TGTGCCAGCAGCGTCTCTAGCGGGGGGTGGTACAATGAGCAGTTCTTC. Its translation: CASSVSSGGWYNEQFF.

This sequence joins TRBV7-2 and TRBJ1-1; D remains ambiguous. The germline V gene has CDR1 SGHTA and CDR2 FQGNSA. The CDR3 length is 12 residues. The V gene lost 1 base and the J gene lost 7 bases, with 7 bases spanning the gap. CDR3 nucleotide sequence: TGTGCCAGCAGCTTAGGGCAAATTGAAGCTTTCTTT. Its protein product is CASSLGQIEAFF.

This rearrangement joins TRBV9 to TRBJ2-5; D is possibly TRBD1 or TRBD2 (6 bases each). CDR1 is SGDLS and CDR2 is YYNGEE in the germline V gene. V lost 3 bases, J lost 5 bases, and 14 bases lay in between. This CDR3 spans 14 amino acids. The DNA for the CDR3 is TGTGCCAGCAGCGACGTAGGGGGGTCGGAGACCCAGTACTTC. Its translation: CASSDVGGSETQYF.

This clone is medium-sized. J is TRBJ1-5 and V is TRBV7-9, with D possibly being TRBD1 (5 bases). This CDR3 is 12 amino acids long. V shed 1 base and J shed 13 bases, with 11 bases lying between them. Germline V gives CDR1 SEHNR, CDR2 FQNEAQ (reference sequence). CDR3 residues: CASSLVGGSQHF. The CDR3, as DNA: TGTGCCAGCAGCTTAGTGGGGGGTTCTCAGCATTTT.

This chain joins TRBV25-1 and TRBJ2-5, with 10 positions matching TRBD2. Trimming took 1 base from V and 3 from J; bases not matched to a gene: 5. CDR3 size: 16 residues. Germline CDR1 reads MGHDK; CDR2 reads SYGVNS. The CDR3 bases are TGTGCCAGCAGTGAATTCAGACTAGCGGGTAAAGAGACCCAGTACTTC. This gives the protein CASSEFRLAGKETQYF.

This chain joins TRBV11-3 and TRBJ1-1; D is possibly TRBD1 (5 bases). Germline CDR1 is SGHNT and CDR2 is YENEEA. The V and J ends lost 1 base and 2 bases respectively, with 11 bases between them. This CDR3 spans 15 amino acids. In DNA, the CDR3 is TGTGCCAGCAGCTTAGGGGCAGGGAGAAACACTGAAGCTTTCTTT. Its translation is CASSLGAGRNTEAFF.

This clone was seen only once. The CDR3 loop reads CASTTDRGIGWQYF. DNA of the CDR3: TGTGCCAGCACCACAGACAGGGGAATAGGGTGGCAGTATTTT. This rearrangement joins TRBV7-9 to TRBJ2-3, with 8 positions matching TRBD1. With V trimmed by 7 bases and J by 11 bases, 14 bases remained unmatched. This CDR3 comprises 14 residues. Germline CDR1 and CDR2: SEHNR and FQNEAQ (reference sequence).

This chain uses TRBV28 with TRBJ2-4, with a tentative D call TRBD2 (6 bases). V was shortened by 7 bases and J by 1 base, with 14 bases between the two germline ends. Looked up from germline, CDR1 is MDHEN and CDR2 is SYDVKM. The CDR3 contains 15 residues. In DNA form, the CDR3 reads TGTGCCAGCAAACGGGGGATAGGGGCCAAAAACATTCAGTACTTC. It specifies CASKRGIGAKNIQYF. The complete variable domain, with remaining parts taken from reference TRBV28 and TRBJ2-4, reads DVKVTQSSRYLVKRTGEKVFLECVQDMDHENMFWYRQDPGLGLRLIYFSYDVKMKEKGDIPEGYSVSREKKERFSLILESASTNQTSMYLCASKRGIGAKNIQYFGAGTRLSVL.

The rearrangement links TRBV20-1 to TRBJ1-6; no clear D. Germline V gene sequence: CDR1 DFQATT, CDR2 SNEGSKA (reference sequence). V lost 3 bases and J 7 bases, leaving 10 bases between the germline ends. The CDR3 covers 13 residues. This chain's CDR3 is CSASYGLNSPLHF. The CDR3, as DNA: TGCAGTGCTAGTTATGGGTTGAATTCACCCCTCCACTTT.

Notes on this clone: The sample has other DNA sequences that encode this CDR3 too. This rearrangement joins TRBV9 to TRBJ2-1; 12 nucleotides match TRBD2. The CDR3 has 14 residues. V was pared by 2 bases and J by 8 bases, with 2 bases of the junction left unmatched. Germline V lookup: CDR1 SGDLS, CDR2 YYNGEE. The CDR3 loop reads CASSVTSGGDEQFF. DNA of the CDR3: TGTGCCAGCAGCGTGACTAGCGGGGGTGATGAGCAGTTCTTC.

This chain links TRBV7-3 with TRBJ2-1; D not certain. The germline CDR1 and CDR2 sequences are SGHTA and FQGTGA. Trimming removed 1 base at V and 6 bases at J, with 4 bases between. This CDR3 is 12 amino acids long. The CDR3 loop reads CASSLIGNEQFF. In DNA form, the CDR3 reads TGTGCCAGCAGCTTAATAGGCAATGAGCAGTTCTTC.

This chain uses TRBV27 with TRBJ2-1; 14 bases are a match to TRBD2. The CDR3 runs 14 residues. J lost 5 bases, V lost 8 bases, and 2 bases had no gene match. CDR1 is MNHEY and CDR2 is SMNVEV in the germline V gene (reference sequence). The CDR3 nucleotides read TGTGCCAGCTGGGGACTAGCGGGGGACAATGAGCAGTTCTTC. As protein: CASWGLAGDNEQFF.